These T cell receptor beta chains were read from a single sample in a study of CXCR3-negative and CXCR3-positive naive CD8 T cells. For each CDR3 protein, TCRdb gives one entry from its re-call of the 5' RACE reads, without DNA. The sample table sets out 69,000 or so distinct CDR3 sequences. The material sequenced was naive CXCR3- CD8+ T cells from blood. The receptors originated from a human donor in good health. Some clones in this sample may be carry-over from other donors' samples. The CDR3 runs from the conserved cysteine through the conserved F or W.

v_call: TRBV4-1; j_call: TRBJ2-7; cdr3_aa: CASSQGQGTYEQYF
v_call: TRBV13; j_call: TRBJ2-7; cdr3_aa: CASSARPYEQYF
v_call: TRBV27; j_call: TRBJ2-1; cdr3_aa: CASRDTSGAYNEQFF
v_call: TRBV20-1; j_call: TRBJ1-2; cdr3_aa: CSARDRRGGYTF
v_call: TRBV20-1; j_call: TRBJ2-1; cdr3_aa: CSARDLMSSYNEQFF
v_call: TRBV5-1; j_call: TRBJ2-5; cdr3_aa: CASSLVLRGPETQYF
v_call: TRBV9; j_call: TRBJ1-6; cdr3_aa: CASSRTGAGIYSPLHF
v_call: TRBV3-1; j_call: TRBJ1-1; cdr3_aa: CASSQAGQGTTEALF
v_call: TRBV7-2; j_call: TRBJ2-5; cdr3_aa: CASSSDSGGETQYF
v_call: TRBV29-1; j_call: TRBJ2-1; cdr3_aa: CSVDLASPRGEQFF
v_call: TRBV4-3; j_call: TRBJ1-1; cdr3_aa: CASSQDYGGLNEAFF
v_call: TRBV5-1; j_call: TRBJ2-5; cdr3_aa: CASSPGGAGETQYF
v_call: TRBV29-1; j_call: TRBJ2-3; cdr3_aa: CSVGGFSSTDTQYF
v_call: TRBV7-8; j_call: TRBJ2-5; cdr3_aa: CASSLPAAGTQETQYF
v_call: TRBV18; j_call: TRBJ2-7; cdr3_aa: CASSPDGNYEQYF
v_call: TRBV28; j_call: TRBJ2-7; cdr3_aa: CASTATGWTSSYEQYF
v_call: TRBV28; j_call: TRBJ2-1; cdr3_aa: CASSPTFDRANVQFF
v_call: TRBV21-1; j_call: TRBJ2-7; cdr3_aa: CASRRGQESSYEQYF
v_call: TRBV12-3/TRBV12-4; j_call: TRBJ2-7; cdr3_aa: CASSMSYEQYF
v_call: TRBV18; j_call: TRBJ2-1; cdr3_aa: CASSAGWDDEQFF
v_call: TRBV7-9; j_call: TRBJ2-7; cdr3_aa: CASKLGAGDEQYF
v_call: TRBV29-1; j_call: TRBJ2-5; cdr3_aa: CSVRGGREETQYF
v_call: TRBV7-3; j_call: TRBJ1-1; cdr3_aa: CASSQGGDEAFF
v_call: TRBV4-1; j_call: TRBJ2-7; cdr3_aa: CASSQEAQGAYEQYF
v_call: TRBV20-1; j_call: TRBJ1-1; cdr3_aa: CSARNLSESLNTEAFF
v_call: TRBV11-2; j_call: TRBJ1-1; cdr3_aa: CASSLVVRANTEAFF
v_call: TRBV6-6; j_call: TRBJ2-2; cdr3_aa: CASTHTGELFF
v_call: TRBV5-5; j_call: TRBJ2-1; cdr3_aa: CASSFSGLDNEQFF
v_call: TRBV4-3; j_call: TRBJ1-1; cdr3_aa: CASSRGSNRNTEAFF
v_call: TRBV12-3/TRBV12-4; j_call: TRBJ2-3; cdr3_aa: CASAKGQYPTDTQYF